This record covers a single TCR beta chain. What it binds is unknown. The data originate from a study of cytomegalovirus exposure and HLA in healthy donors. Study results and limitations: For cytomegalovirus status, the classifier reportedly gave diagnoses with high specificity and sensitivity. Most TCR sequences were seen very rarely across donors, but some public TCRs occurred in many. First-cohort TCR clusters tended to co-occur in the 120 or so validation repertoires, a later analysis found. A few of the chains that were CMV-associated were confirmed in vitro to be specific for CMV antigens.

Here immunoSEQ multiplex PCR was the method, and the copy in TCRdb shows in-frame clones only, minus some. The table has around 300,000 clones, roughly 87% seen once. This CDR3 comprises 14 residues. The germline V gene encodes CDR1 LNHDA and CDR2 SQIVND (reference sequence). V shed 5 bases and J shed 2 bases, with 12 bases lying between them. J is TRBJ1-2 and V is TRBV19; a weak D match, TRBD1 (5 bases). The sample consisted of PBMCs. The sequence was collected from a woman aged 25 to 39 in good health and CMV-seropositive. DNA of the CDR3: TGTGCCAGTAGTCCGGGGGGTCGGAACTATGGCTACACCTTC. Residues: CASSPGGRNYGYTF. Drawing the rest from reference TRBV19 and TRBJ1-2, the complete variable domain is DGGITQSPKYLFRKEGQNVTLSCEQNLNHDAMYWYRQDPGQGLRLIYYSQIVNDFQKGDIAEGYSVSREKKESFPLTVTSAQKNPTAFYLCASSPGGRNYGYTFGSGTRLTVV.